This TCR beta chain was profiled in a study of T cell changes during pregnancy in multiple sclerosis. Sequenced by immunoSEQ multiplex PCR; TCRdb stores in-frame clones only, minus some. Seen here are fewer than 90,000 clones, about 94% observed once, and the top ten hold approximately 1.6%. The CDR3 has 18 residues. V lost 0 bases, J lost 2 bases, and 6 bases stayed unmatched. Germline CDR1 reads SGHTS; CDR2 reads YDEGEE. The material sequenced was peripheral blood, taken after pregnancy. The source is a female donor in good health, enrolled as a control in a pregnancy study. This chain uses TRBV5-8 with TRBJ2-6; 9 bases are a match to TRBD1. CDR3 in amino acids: CASSLDWTGAPGANVLTF. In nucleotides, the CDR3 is TGTGCCAGCAGCTTGGACTGGACAGGGGCGCCTGGGGCCAACGTCCTGACTTTC.